This T cell receptor beta chain was identified in a study of control samples from healthy donors and cancer patients. CDR1 and CDR2 from the germline V gene are MDHEN and SYDVKM. The CDR3 sequence is 15 residues long. V was clipped by 3 bases and J by 1 base, with 7 bases between them. TCRdb's table, derived via immunoSEQ multiplex PCR, lists solely in-frame clones and lacks some. The table shows about 160,000 clones, with 92% occurring only once. The chain combines TRBV28 with TRBJ2-6; weak D call: TRBD2 (6 bases). The sequence derives from a woman younger than 45 in good health. Sequencing was done on a sample of blood. The DNA for the CDR3 is TGTGCCAGCAGTTTGGGGGGATCTGGGGCCAACGTCCTGACTTTC. Its translation is CASSLGGSGANVLTF.